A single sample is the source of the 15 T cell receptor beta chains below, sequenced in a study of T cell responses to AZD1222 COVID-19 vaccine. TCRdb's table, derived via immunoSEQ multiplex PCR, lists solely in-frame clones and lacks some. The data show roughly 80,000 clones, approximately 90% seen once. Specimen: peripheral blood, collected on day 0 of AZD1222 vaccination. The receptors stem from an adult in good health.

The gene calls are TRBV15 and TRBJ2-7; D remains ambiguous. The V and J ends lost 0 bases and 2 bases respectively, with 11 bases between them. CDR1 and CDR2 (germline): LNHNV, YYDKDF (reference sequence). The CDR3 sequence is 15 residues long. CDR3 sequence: CATSRDSTATYEQYF. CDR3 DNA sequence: TGTGCCACCAGCAGAGATTCAACGGCTACCTACGAGCAGTACTTC.

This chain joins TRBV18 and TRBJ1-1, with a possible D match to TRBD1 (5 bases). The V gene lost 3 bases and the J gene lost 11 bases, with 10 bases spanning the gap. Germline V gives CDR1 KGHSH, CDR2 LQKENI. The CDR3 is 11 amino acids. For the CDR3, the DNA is TGTGCCAGCTCACCCGGGGCCAAGGCTTTCTTT. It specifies CASSPGAKAFF. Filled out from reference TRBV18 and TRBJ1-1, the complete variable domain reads NAGVMQNPRHLVRRRGQEARLRCSPMKGHSHVYWYRQLPEEGLKFMVYLQKENIIDESGMPKERFSAEFPKEGPSILRIQQVVRGDSAAYFCASSPGAKAFFGQGTRLTVV.

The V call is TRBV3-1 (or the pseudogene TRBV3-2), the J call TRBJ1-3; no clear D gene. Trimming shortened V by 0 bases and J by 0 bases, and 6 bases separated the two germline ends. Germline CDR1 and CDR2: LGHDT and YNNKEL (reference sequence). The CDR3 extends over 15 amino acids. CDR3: CASSQEAISGNTIYF. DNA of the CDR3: TGTGCCAGCAGCCAAGAGGCCATCTCTGGAAACACCATATATTTT.

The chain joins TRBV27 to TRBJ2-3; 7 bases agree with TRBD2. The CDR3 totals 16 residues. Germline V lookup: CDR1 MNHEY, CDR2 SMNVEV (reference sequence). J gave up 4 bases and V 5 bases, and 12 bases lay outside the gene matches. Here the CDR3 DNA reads TGTGCCAGCAGTGGATACGGCGGGGGTGGGGCAGATACGCAGTATTTT. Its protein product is CASSGYGGGGADTQYF.

The CDR3 coding sequence is TGTGCCAGCAGCCAAGTTTCAAGCCCCCATGGCTACACCTTC. Residues: CASSQVSSPHGYTF. The genes are TRBV14 and TRBJ1-2; no reliable D call. CDR1 and CDR2 from the germline V gene are SGHDN and FVKESK. V was trimmed by 1 base and J by 6 bases, leaving 12 bases between them. The CDR3 loop spans 14 amino acids.

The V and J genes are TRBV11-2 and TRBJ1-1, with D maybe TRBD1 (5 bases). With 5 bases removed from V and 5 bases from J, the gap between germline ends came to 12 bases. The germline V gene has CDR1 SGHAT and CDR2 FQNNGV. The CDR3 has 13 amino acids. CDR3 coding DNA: TGTGCCAGCAGCCGGGCGGGGCTGACTGAAGCTTTCTTT. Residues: CASSRAGLTEAFF.

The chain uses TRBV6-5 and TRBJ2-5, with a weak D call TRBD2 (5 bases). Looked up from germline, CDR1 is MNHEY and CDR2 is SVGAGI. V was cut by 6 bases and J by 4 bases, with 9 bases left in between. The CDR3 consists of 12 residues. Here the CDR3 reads CASSPRGETQYF. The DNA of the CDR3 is TGTGCCAGCAGCCCCCGGGGAGAGACCCAGTACTTC.

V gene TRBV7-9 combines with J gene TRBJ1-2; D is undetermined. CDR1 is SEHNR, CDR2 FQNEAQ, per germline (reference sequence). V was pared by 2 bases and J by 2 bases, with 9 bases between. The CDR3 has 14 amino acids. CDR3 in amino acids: CASSLLSLNYGYTF. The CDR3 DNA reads TGTGCCAGCAGCTTATTATCGCTAAACTATGGCTACACCTTC.

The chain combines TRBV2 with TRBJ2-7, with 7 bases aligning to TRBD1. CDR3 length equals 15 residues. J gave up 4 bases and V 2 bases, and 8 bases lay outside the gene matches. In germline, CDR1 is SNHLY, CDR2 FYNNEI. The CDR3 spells CASSERQGVTYEQYF. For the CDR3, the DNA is TGTGCCAGCAGTGAAAGGCAGGGGGTAACATACGAGCAGTACTTC.

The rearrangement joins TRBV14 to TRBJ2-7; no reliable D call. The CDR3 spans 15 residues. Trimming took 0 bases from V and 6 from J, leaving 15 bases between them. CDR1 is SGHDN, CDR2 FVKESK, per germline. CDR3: CASSQDRIRMGEQYF. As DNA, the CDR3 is TGTGCCAGCAGCCAAGATAGAATAAGGATGGGCGAGCAGTACTTC.

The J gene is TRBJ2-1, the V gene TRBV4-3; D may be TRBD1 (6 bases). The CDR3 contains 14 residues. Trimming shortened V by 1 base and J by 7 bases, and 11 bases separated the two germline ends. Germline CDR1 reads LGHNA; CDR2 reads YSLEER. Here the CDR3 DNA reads TGCGCCAGCAGCCAAGTCCAGGGGCAGAATGAGCAGTTCTTC. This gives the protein CASSQVQGQNEQFF.

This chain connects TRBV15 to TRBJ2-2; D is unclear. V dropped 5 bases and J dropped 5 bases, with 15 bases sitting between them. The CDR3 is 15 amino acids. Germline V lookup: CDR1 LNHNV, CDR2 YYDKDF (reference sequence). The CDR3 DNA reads TGTGCCACCAGCCACTTAGGCAGAATTACCGGGGAGCTGTTTTTT. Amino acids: CATSHLGRITGELFF.

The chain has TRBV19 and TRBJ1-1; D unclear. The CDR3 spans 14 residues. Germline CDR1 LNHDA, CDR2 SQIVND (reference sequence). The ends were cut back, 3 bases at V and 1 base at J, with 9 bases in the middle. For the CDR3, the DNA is TGTGCCAGTAGTATCACCACATGGAACACTGAAGCTTTCTTT. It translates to CASSITTWNTEAFF.

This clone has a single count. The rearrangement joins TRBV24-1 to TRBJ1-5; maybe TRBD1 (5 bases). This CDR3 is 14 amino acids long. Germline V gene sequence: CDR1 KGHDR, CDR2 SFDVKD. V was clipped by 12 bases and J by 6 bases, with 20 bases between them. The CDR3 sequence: CASPPGRAGQPQHF. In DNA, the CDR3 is TGTGCCTCCCCCCCAGGGAGGGCTGGTCAGCCCCAGCATTTT.

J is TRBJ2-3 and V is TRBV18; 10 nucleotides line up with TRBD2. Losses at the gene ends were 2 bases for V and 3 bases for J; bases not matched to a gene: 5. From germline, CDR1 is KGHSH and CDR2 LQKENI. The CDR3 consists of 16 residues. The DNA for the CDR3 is TGTGCCAGCTCACCAATGCCTAGCGGGGGTACAGATACGCAGTATTTT. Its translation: CASSPMPSGGTDTQYF.